The present T cell receptor beta chain was sequenced within a study of shared clonotypes between healthy human individuals. Regarding the study as a whole: An anticipated effect of sequencing depth on clonotype sharing among donors was recognized.

About this clone itself: Its antigen remains unidentified.

Only Caucasian adults living in Nashville, Tennessee served as donors. The CDR3 has 16 amino acids. The V end was cut by 2 bases, the J end by 6 bases, with 18 bases between. The germline V gene has CDR1 SEHNR and CDR2 FQNEAQ (reference sequence). Genomic DNA per cell subset filled all wells of several immunoSEQ plates. Per the study methods: With immunoSEQ giving junction-only sequences and no quality scores, filtering differed. Libraries were prepared by immunoSEQ multiplex PCR; TCRdb keeps only in-frame clonotypes and omits some of them. V and J calls and clone size are as listed in that table; D and trimming were resolved from the DNA. Of fewer than 650,000 clones listed, over 60% are singletons.

Sequenced material: PBMCs. This chain uses TRBV7-9 with TRBJ2-3, with a tentative D call TRBD1 (7 bases). The source is a woman aged 40 to 50 in good health. Some clones in this sample may be carry-over from other donors' samples. The CDR3 DNA sequence: TGTGCCAGCAGCTTAAGGGTCTCGGCAGGGGGGGATACGCAGTATTTT. It specifies CASSLRVSAGGDTQYF. Together with reference TRBV7-9 and TRBJ2-3, the CDR3 gives the full variable domain: DTGVSQNPRHKITKRGQNVTFRCDPISEHNRLYWYRQTLGQGPEFLTYFQNEAQLEKSRLLSDRFSAERPKGSFSTLEIQRTEQGDSAMYLCASSLRVSAGGDTQYFGPGTRLTVL.